Listed below are T cell receptor beta chains from one sample, sequenced in a study of shared clonotypes between healthy human individuals. Sequenced by immunoSEQ multiplex PCR; TCRdb stores in-frame clones only, minus some. The sample lists some 680,000 clones; around 78% were seen once. Sample: memory CD4+ T cells sorted from blood. The receptors stem from a woman aged 30 to 39 in good health. The CDR3 runs from the conserved cysteine through the conserved F or W. A row's size may be missing; if present it is once, few, many or a size class.

v_gene,j_gene,abundance,CDR3aa
TRBV30,TRBJ2-5,NA,CAWTDRAPGPQYF
TRBV19,TRBJ2-5,NA,CASSSLAIGSRETQYF
TRBV11-2,TRBJ2-5,NA,CASSLGQSDWVQETQYF
TRBV5-1,TRBJ2-5,few,CASSLGPRESGETQYF
TRBV27,TRBJ2-1,NA,CASSPSGVSIRYNEQFF
TRBV11-2,TRBJ2-2,NA,CASSLPTGTTGELFF
TRBV5-1,TRBJ2-7,NA,CASSSQGSGNEQYF
TRBV7-9,TRBJ2-1,once,CASSPRTSGSANEQFF
TRBV5-1,TRBJ2-1,NA,CASRVYAGDEQFF
TRBV2,TRBJ2-2,NA,CASSNQGANTGELFF
TRBV27,TRBJ2-7,few,CASSFELPVRLGKDEQYF
TRBV11-2,TRBJ1-2,NA,CASRRPGQGRREYGYTF
TRBV28,TRBJ2-1,NA,CASREPLAASYNEQFF
TRBV7-9,TRBJ2-7,NA,CASSPPFRDSSYEQYF
TRBV2,TRBJ1-1,NA,CASRSFDRGGLSKAFF
TRBV18,TRBJ2-5,NA,CASSPPEQETQYF
TRBV6-6,TRBJ1-2,NA,CASSPDRGRNYGYTF
TRBV4-1,TRBJ1-2,NA,CASRNPGQEYGYTF
TRBV4-2,TRBJ2-1,NA,CASSPAGVLGNEQFF
TRBV5-1,TRBJ1-2,many,CASSSGLGINYGYTF
TRBV6-1,TRBJ1-2,once,CASRLDRGLNYGYTF
TRBV6-1,TRBJ2-3,NA,CASTIFGGADTQYF
TRBV25-1,TRBJ2-7,NA,CASSEVGTATDEQYF
TRBV6-5,TRBJ2-7,once,CASSYQVFRRSYEQYF
TRBV7-9,TRBJ2-2,NA,CASSFRLGLAGATGELFF
TRBV14,TRBJ1-2,NA,CASSQDFQSGGYTF
TRBV7-3,TRBJ2-7,NA,CASSLAGFDEQYF
TRBV5-1,TRBJ2-1,few,CASSRTSGSYNEQFF
TRBV27,TRBJ2-1,NA,CASTRVLTSGSDEQFF
TRBV19,TRBJ1-5,few,CASSIAGDSNQPQHF
TRBV6-1,TRBJ1-1,many,CASSAQSLMNTEAFF
TRBV28,TRBJ1-4,NA,CASTPLRPTLANEKLFF
TRBV19,NA,NA,CASSRLAGVYEQYF
TRBV6-6,TRBJ2-7,NA,CASSQTSVVYEQYF
TRBV7-7,TRBJ2-3,NA,CASSPWTSGLTDTQYF
TRBV10-2,TRBJ2-7,NA,CASRDYSYEQYF
TRBV27,TRBJ1-4,few,CASSPYRDRGEKLFF
TRBV5-1,TRBJ1-2,NA,CASSLVFVGTKNGYTF
TRBV28,TRBJ1-5,NA,CASSFFSRGNQPQHF
TRBV2,TRBJ1-5,NA,CASRQGGGNQPQHF
TRBV29-1,TRBJ2-7,NA,CSAAIKSDSYEQYF
TRBV5-1,TRBJ1-1,NA,CASSPLSGALDTEAFF
TRBV6-5,TRBJ1-3,NA,CASIGSGNTIYF
TRBV4-1,TRBJ2-7,NA,CASSQEGARGLYEQYF
TRBV11-2,TRBJ2-5,NA,CASSLGSVAGAVGETQYF
TRBV27,TRBJ2-2,NA,CASSLLPLGRLSTGELFF
TRBV5-1,TRBJ1-2,NA,CASSSHLRVGIYGYTF
TRBV14,TRBJ2-1,NA,CASSLRVLSREQFF
TRBV2,TRBJ2-4,NA,CASRRTGAALPAKNIQYF
TRBV7-9,TRBJ2-3,NA,CASSLASGLVGDTQYF
TRBV7-8,TRBJ2-7,NA,CASSPAGKARYF
TRBV11-2,TRBJ2-7,NA,CASSLGQTHEQYF
TRBV4-1,TRBJ2-7,NA,CASSPPGQVYEQYF
TRBV29-1,TRBJ2-2,NA,CSVADRSNTGELFF